The clone carrying this T cell receptor beta chain has only a few counts. Its antigen is not identified. 5'RACE with constant-segment primers built TCRalpha and TCRbeta cDNA libraries with UMIs. TCRdb processed the 5' RACE reads anew with MiXCR; each CDR3 protein has one entry. The sample lists roughly 480,000 distinct CDR3 sequences; about 23% were seen once. This entry comes from a study of T-cell memory formation after mild COVID-19. The wider study: There were largely donor-specific TCR clusters.

Study results and caveats: Among clones contracting day 15 to 85, CD4/CD8 was balanced, whereas later expanders leaned CD4+.

V lost 5 bases and J lost 6, with 11 bases in between. The CDR3 has 12 amino acids. CDR1 and CDR2 from the germline V gene are SGHTA and FQGNSA. V usage is TRBV7-2 and J usage is TRBJ2-7; D not resolved. The receptor was isolated from an adult woman who had mild COVID-19 (a few samples of this study predate the infection). Cell type and time point are not known. Source material: PBMCs or a T cell subset sorted from them (not recorded which). DNA for the CDR3: TGTGCCAGCAGCCTAGTGGTGGGCGAGCAGTACTTC. Amino acids: CASSLVVGEQYF.